The 30 T cell receptor beta chains below come from one sample, sequenced in a study of metastatic and nonmetastatic thyroid tumors. Treatment of any kind had been given to no patient before thyroid surgery. TCRdb recomputed clones from the PCR reads via MiXCR. The sample yields 75,000 to 100,000 clones, about 13% seen once. The sequencing sample was made of blood. Source of these receptors: a female donor with papillary thyroid cancer or a benign thyroid nodule (not recorded which). Some clones in this sample may be carry-over from other donors' samples.

Concerning this clone: A read error may explain this, as a much larger clone is one base away. This chain connects TRBV5-5 to TRBJ2-5; the match to TRBD2 covers 15 bases. The CDR3 sequence is 15 residues long. The germline V gene encodes CDR1 SGHKS and CDR2 YYEKEE (reference sequence). As DNA, the CDR3 is TGTGCCAGCATCTTGGGACTAGCGGGAGGAGAGACCCAGTACTTC. Protein sequence: CASILGLAGGETQYF.

This clone was recorded at least ten times. The CDR3 bases are TGTGCCAGCAGTCTCCGGAGAGCGACGGCCGAGCAGTACTTC. It translates to CASSLRRATAEQYF. The chain recombines TRBV28 with TRBJ2-7; no definite D call. Looked up from germline, CDR1 is MDHEN and CDR2 is SYDVKM. This CDR3 has 14 amino acids. Trimming removed 5 bases from V and 6 bases from J, with 17 bases in between.

In its sample, this clone was seen a few times. It may be a read error: a sequence one base away is much more abundant. The chain has TRBV24-1 and TRBJ2-3; tentative D call: TRBD2 (6 bases). The CDR3 has 14 amino acids. Looked up from germline, CDR1 is KGHDR and CDR2 is SFDVKD. The V end was cut by 1 base, the J end by 6 bases, with 10 bases between. The CDR3 DNA sequence: TGTGCCACCAGTGATTTCGCGGGGATGGATACGCAGTATTTT. This gives the protein CATSDFAGMDTQYF.

Remarks on this clone: One end of the junction is discordant with germline, which a read error may explain. The chain links TRBV20-1 to TRBJ2-1, with a possible D match to TRBD2 (5 bases). Germline loops: CDR1 DFQATT, CDR2 SNEGSKA (reference sequence). There are 14 residues in the CDR3. CDR3 residues: CSARRRRGDNERFF. In DNA, the CDR3 is TGCAGTGCTAGGCGTCGACGGGGTGACAATGAGCGGTTCTTC.

This clone was counted at least ten times. This chain uses TRBV19 with TRBJ2-1, with 8 bases aligning to TRBD1. Germline V gene lookup returns CDR1 LNHDA and CDR2 SQIVND (reference sequence). The CDR3 runs to 16 residues. V lost 1 base and J lost 10; bases outside the gene matches: 12. CDR3 DNA sequence: TGTGCCAGTAGTATAGGGCAGGGGGCAGGAGCGGAGGAGCAGTTCTTC. It translates to CASSIGQGAGAEEQFF.

This clone appeared many times. The chain combines TRBV10-3 with TRBJ1-3; no firm D call. Per germline, CDR1 ENHRY and CDR2 SYGVKD. V lost 7 bases, J lost 8 bases, and 12 bases lay in between. The CDR3 length is 12 residues. The CDR3 bases are TGTGCCATCACCCCGGGCGCCGACACCATATATTTT. Translated: CAITPGADTIYF.

This clone was detected a few times. The chain carries TRBV7-3 and TRBJ2-3; D possibly uses TRBD1 or TRBD2 (5 bases each). Looked up from germline, CDR1 is SGHTA and CDR2 is FQGTGA. The germline V and J ends were trimmed by 0 bases and 4 bases, with 8 bases remaining between them. CDR3 length: 14 residues. CDR3 nucleotides: TGTGCCAGCAGCTTAACTAGGGACGCAGATACGCAGTATTTT. Amino acids: CASSLTRDADTQYF.

The sample holds many counts of this clone. The chain is built from TRBV11-2 and TRBJ1-2; 8 bases align to TRBD1. CDR1 SGHAT and CDR2 FQNNGV come from the germline V gene. Unmatched junction bases numbered 11, after V lost 2 bases and J lost 3 bases. The CDR3 runs 17 residues. The CDR3 region is CASSLRRGDRGDYGYTF. CDR3 sequence (DNA): TGTGCCAGCAGCTTAAGACGTGGAGACAGGGGCGACTATGGCTACACCTTC.

V is TRBV13 and J is TRBJ1-2; tentative D call: TRBD1 (6 bases). V was cut by 3 bases and J by 4 bases, with 15 bases left in between. Germline CDR1 PRHDT, CDR2 FYEKMQ (reference sequence). The CDR3 totals 15 residues. The CDR3 reads CASSLGRGDFYGYTF. The CDR3, as DNA: TGTGCCAGCAGCTTGGGCAGGGGAGACTTCTATGGCTACACCTTC.

This clone was picked up many times. The same CDR3 also results from other DNA sequences found in this sample. The gene calls are TRBV28 and TRBJ1-4, with 9 bases identical to TRBD1. The length of the CDR3 is 14 residues. Germline CDR1 MDHEN, CDR2 SYDVKM. Germline trimming cut 2 bases from V and 7 bases from J; bases unmatched to any gene: 2. The CDR3 spells CASSLTGGTEKLFF. DNA for the CDR3: TGTGCCAGCAGTTTAACAGGGGGCACTGAAAAACTGTTTTTT.

This clone was recorded many times. This chain links TRBV9 with TRBJ1-2; perhaps TRBD1 as D (5 bases). The germline CDR1 and CDR2 sequences are SGDLS and YYNGEE. This CDR3 is built from 14 residues. V was pared by 0 bases and J by 6 bases, with 12 bases between. CDR3 loop: CASSVGPGDDGYTF. The DNA for the CDR3 is TGTGCCAGCAGCGTAGGCCCCGGGGACGATGGCTACACCTTC.

This clone was counted at least ten times. The chain uses TRBV29-1 and TRBJ2-2, with 13 bases aligning to TRBD2. The CDR3 contains 16 residues. V shed 7 bases and J 3 bases; nucleotides not matched to a gene: 8. Germline values: CDR1 SQVTM, CDR2 ANQGSEA. The CDR3 DNA reads as TGCAGCGCCGCCGGACTAGCGGGAGCCCACACCGGGGAGCTGTTTTTT. This gives the protein CSAAGLAGAHTGELFF.

The sample holds many counts of this clone. The J gene is TRBJ2-7, the V gene TRBV12-3 or TRBV12-4; D might be TRBD2 (6 bases). The germline V and J ends were trimmed by 5 bases and 6 bases, with 14 bases remaining between them. The CDR3 extends over 13 amino acids. CDR3 amino acids: CASSTMAGGEQYF. CDR3 DNA: TGTGCCAGCAGTACCATGGCCGGGGGCGAGCAGTACTTC.

V gene TRBV6-1 combines with J gene TRBJ1-5, with 8 positions matching TRBD1. Per the germline V gene, CDR1 is MNHNS and CDR2 is SASEGT. With 6 bases clipped from V and 4 bases from J, the junction kept 5 bases outside the gene matches. This CDR3 has 14 residues. The CDR3 nucleotides are TGTGCCAGCAGAGGACAGGGATTTAATCAGCCCCAGCATTTT. Encoded protein: CASRGQGFNQPQHF.

This clone was seen at least ten times. The rearrangement uses TRBV28 and TRBJ2-7; 11 bases are a match to TRBD1. The V and J ends lost 5 bases and 6 bases, in that order; junction bases with no gene match: 6. Germline V gene data show CDR1 as MDHEN and CDR2 as SYDVKM. CDR3 length equals 14 residues. The DNA of the CDR3 is TGTGCCAGCAGTACTGGGACAGGGGGACGCGAGCAGTACTTC. Translating gives CASSTGTGGREQYF.

This clone was seen many times. The chain employs TRBV6-1 and TRBJ1-5; 7 positions match TRBD1. Germline CDR1 and CDR2: MNHNS and SASEGT. The V segment lost 4 bases and the J segment 0 bases; nucleotides outside the gene matches: 6. The CDR3 length is 16 residues. Here the CDR3 reads CASSAGTVYSNQPQHF. The CDR3 DNA reads TGTGCCAGCAGTGCGGGGACAGTTTATAGCAATCAGCCCCAGCATTTT.

For this clone: A much larger clone lies one base from this, so it may be a read error. The V and J genes are TRBV7-2 and TRBJ2-3, with unresolved D. The V and J ends lost 10 bases and 0 bases respectively, with 14 bases between them. Germline CDR1 is SGHTA and CDR2 is FQGNSA. The CDR3 consists of 14 residues. In nucleotides, the CDR3 is TGTGCCACCACCCCGTGGCCTAGCACAGATACGCAGTATTTT. Its translation: CATTPWPSTDTQYF.

This clone was recorded many times. The rearrangement uses TRBV24-1 and TRBJ2-3; 9 nucleotides align to TRBD2. The trim removed 6 bases at V and 4 bases at J, leaving 4 bases unmatched. The CDR3 covers 14 residues. Germline CDR1 and CDR2: KGHDR and SFDVKD. The DNA of the CDR3 is TGTGCCACCAGTTCAGCGGGAGGCTCAGATACGCAGTATTTT. This gives the protein CATSSAGGSDTQYF.

This clone was counted at least ten times. The chain carries TRBV2 and TRBJ1-6, with a possible D match to TRBD1 (5 bases). The V end was cut by 4 bases, the J end by 7 bases, with 11 bases between. The CDR3 sequence is 14 residues long. CDR1 and CDR2 (germline): SNHLY, FYNNEI. The CDR3 sequence is CASSAWGSNSPLHF. The CDR3 DNA reads as TGTGCCAGCAGTGCGTGGGGGAGCAATTCACCCCTCCACTTT.

The V gene is TRBV5-8, the J gene TRBJ2-1, with a tentative D call TRBD2 (5 bases). CDR3 length: 15 amino acids. V lost 0 bases and J 5 bases, leaving 12 bases between the germline ends. The germline V gene encodes CDR1 SGHTS and CDR2 YDEGEE. The CDR3 region has the DNA TGTGCCAGCAGCTTGGCCTCGGGGTTCAACAATGAGCAGTTCTTC. Translating it yields CASSLASGFNNEQFF.

The table lists this clone with many counts. This CDR3 fails to terminate in the conserved phenylalanine or tryptophan, so it likely reflects a read error. Other DNA sequences in the same sample also yield this CDR3. The chain carries TRBV12-3 or TRBV12-4 and TRBJ2-1; perhaps TRBD1 as D (5 bases). The CDR3 totals 15 residues. V dropped 1 base and J dropped 7 bases, with 14 bases sitting between them. CDR3 bases: TGTGCCAGCAGTTTAGTTTCAGGGTTCCGGAATGAGCAGTTCCTC. Amino acids: CASSLVSGFRNEQFL.

This clone was observed many times. V usage is TRBV13 and J usage is TRBJ2-3; D not certain. The CDR3 consists of 16 residues. Trimming removed 5 bases at V and 2 bases at J, with 17 bases between. Germline CDR1 is PRHDT and CDR2 is FYEKMQ (reference sequence). The CDR3: CASSLRLGRLTDTQYF. The CDR3 region has the DNA TGTGCCAGCAGCCTTCGTCTAGGCCGACTCACAGATACGCAGTATTTT.

This clone was picked up a small number of times. This sequence may be a read error, since a much larger clone differs from it by one base. Other nucleotide sequences in the sample specify the same CDR3. The V and J genes are TRBV6-1 and TRBJ2-7; 9 bases are shared with TRBD1. Germline values: CDR1 MNHNS, CDR2 SASEGT. The CDR3 runs 13 residues. V was pared by 8 bases and J by 2 bases, with 4 bases of the junction left unmatched. In DNA, the CDR3 is TGTGCCAGCCAGGGACAGGGTGCCTACGAGCAGTACTTC. Translated: CASQGQGAYEQYF.

This clone was picked up many times. This sequence joins TRBV20-1 and TRBJ1-1; possibly TRBD1 for D (5 bases). The CDR3 is 15 amino acids. The V gene's germline CDR1 is DFQATT and CDR2 SNEGSKA (reference sequence). V dropped 3 bases and J dropped 0 bases, with 14 bases sitting between them. CDR3 amino acids: CSASNAGTVNTEAFF. CDR3 coding DNA: TGCAGTGCTAGCAACGCCGGGACGGTGAACACTGAAGCTTTCTTT.

This clone was counted ten times or more. The rearrangement joins TRBV2 to TRBJ2-7, with 7 bases that match TRBD2. CDR1 is SNHLY and CDR2 is FYNNEI in the germline V gene. J gave up 3 bases and V 2 bases, and 7 bases lay outside the gene matches. The CDR3 consists of 15 residues. The CDR3 DNA follows: TGTGCCAGCAGTGAAAGCGGGGCAAAGGGCTACGAGCAGTACTTC. This encodes CASSESGAKGYEQYF. The full variable domain, its missing parts supplied by reference TRBV2 and TRBJ2-7, is EPEVTQTPSHQVTQMGQEVILRCVPISNHLYFYWYRQILGQKVEFLVSFYNNEISEKSEIFDDQFSVERPDGSNFTLKIRSTKLEDSAMYFCASSESGAKGYEQYFGPGTRLTVT.

This clone was seen ten or more times. This rearrangement joins TRBV5-6 to TRBJ2-2; 9 bases map to TRBD2. Germline CDR1 is SGHDT and CDR2 is YYEEEE. With V trimmed by 4 bases and J by 6 bases, 4 bases remained unmatched. The CDR3 runs to 14 residues. The CDR3 coding sequence is TGTGCCAGCAGCCCCGGGACTAGCCCCGGGGAGCTGTTTTTT. As protein: CASSPGTSPGELFF.

This clone was detected many times. Since a much larger clone is just one base distant, this may be a read error. The chain links TRBV20-1 to TRBJ1-3, with D perhaps matching TRBD1 (6 bases). CDR1 DFQATT and CDR2 SNEGSKA come from the germline V gene (reference sequence). This CDR3 has 15 amino acids. The CDR3 loop is CSASRGASSGNAIYF. The CDR3 nucleotides read TGCAGTGCTAGTCGGGGGGCTTCGTCTGGAAACGCCATATATTTT.

The sample holds many counts of this clone. This rearrangement joins TRBV25-1 to TRBJ2-1; the D gene is possibly TRBD2 (6 bases). The CDR3 spans 14 residues. Germline V gene data show CDR1 as MGHDK and CDR2 as SYGVNS. V was clipped by 3 bases and J by 5 bases, with 11 bases between them. The chain's CDR3 is CASSDPSENNEQFF. In DNA, the CDR3 is TGTGCCAGCAGTGATCCTAGCGAGAACAATGAGCAGTTCTTC.

This clone has at least ten counts. This chain uses TRBV24-1 with TRBJ2-2, with 7 bases lining up with TRBD1. V lost 2 bases and J lost 4; bases outside the gene matches: 3. The CDR3 loop spans 15 amino acids. CDR1 and CDR2 from the germline V gene are KGHDR and SFDVKD. CDR3 coding DNA: TGTGCCACCAGTGATTGGACAGGATCCACCGGGGAGCTGTTTTTT. This translates into CATSDWTGSTGELFF.

This clone was seen ten or more times. The chain has TRBV5-1 and TRBJ2-2; TRBD2 is a possible D gene (5 bases). The V and J ends lost 0 bases and 5 bases respectively, with 8 bases between them. The CDR3 loop spans 14 amino acids. Germline-derived CDR1 and CDR2 are SGHRS and YFSETQ. The CDR3 DNA reads TGCGCCAGCAGCTTGGATAGGGAGACCGGGGAGCTGTTTTTT. Amino acid sequence: CASSLDRETGELFF.